This T cell receptor beta chain was observed in a study of blood T cell repertoires in COVID-19. At the level of the study: Acute and convalescent COVID-19 specimens originated in the United States, Italy and Spain. PBMCs, B-cell-depleted T cells, or T cells provided the cDNA or gDNA that made up the material.

In the original processing: For nucleated cells, counts were estimated from reference gene primer amplification. TCRdb's table, derived via immunoSEQ multiplex PCR, lists solely in-frame clones and lacks some. V and J calls plus clone size are reproduced from that table; the DNA served to infer D and trimming. This table holds some 350,000 clones, around 82% found once. In germline, CDR1 is SNHLY, CDR2 FYNNEI. The CDR3 sequence is 15 residues long. The ends were cut back, 8 bases at V and 3 bases at J, with 18 bases in the middle. The chain uses TRBV2 and TRBJ2-3, with D possibly matching TRBD1 (5 bases). Sequenced material: peripheral blood. The receptor comes from a man in his thirties or forties with active or convalescent COVID-19. CDR3 DNA: TGTGCCAGCCCGAAGGGGCTTGGAACAACAGATACGCAGTATTTT. The encoded protein is CASPKGLGTTDTQYF.